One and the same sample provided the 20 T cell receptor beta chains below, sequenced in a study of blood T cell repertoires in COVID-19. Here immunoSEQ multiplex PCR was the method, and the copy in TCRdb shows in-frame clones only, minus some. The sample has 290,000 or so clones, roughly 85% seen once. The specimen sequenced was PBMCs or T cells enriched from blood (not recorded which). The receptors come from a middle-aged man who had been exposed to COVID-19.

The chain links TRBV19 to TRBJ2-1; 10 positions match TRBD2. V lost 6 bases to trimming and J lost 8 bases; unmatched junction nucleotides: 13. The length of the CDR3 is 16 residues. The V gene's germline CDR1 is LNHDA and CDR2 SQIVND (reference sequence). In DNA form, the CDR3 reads TGTGCCAGTAGATGGGCGGGTAGCGGGAGGATCTATGAGCAGTTCTTC. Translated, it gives CASRWAGSGRIYEQFF.

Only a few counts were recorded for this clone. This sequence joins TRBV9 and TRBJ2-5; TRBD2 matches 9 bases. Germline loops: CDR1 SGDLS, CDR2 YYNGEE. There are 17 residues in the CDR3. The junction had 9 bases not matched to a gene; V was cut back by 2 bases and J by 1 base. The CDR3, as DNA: TGTGCCAGCAGCGTCACCGTTCAGACTAGCGGCCAAGAGACCCAGTACTTC. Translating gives CASSVTVQTSGQETQYF.

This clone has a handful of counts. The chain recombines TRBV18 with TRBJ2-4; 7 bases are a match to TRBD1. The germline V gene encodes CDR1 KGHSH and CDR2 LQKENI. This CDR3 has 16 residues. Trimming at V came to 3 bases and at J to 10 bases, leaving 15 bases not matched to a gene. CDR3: CASSPPQGSGQGIQYF. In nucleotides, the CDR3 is TGTGCCAGCTCACCTCCACAGGGGTCGGGCCAAGGGATTCAGTACTTC.

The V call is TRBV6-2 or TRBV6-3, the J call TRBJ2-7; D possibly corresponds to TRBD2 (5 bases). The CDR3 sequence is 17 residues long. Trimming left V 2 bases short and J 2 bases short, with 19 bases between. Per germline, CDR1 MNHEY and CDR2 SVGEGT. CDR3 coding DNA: TGTGCCAGCAGTTACCCACCGAGGAGGAGGTGGACCTACGAGCAGTACTTC. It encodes CASSYPPRRRWTYEQYF.

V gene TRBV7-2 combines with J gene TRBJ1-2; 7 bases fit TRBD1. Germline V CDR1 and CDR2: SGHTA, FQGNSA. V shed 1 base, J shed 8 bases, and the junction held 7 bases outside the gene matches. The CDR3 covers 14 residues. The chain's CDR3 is CASSLDAGGRGYTF. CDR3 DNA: TGTGCCAGCAGCTTAGACGCAGGGGGTCGGGGCTACACCTTC.

The CDR3 DNA reads TGTGCCACCAGTGATTTTGGGGGCGAGTCCTACAATGAGCAGTTCTTC. Amino acid sequence: CATSDFGGESYNEQFF. This rearrangement joins TRBV24-1 to TRBJ2-1, with TRBD1 as a possible D gene (6 bases). The CDR3 extends over 16 amino acids. Trimming removed 1 base from V and 1 base from J, with 10 bases in between. Looked up from germline, CDR1 is KGHDR and CDR2 is SFDVKD.

In DNA form, the CDR3 reads TGTGCCAGCATCCTGAACCTAATGAACACTGAAGCTTTCTTT. Its protein product is CASILNLMNTEAFF. The chain couples TRBV11-2 to TRBJ1-1; D unclear. Trimming shortened V by 7 bases and J by 0 bases, and 12 bases separated the two germline ends. This CDR3 comprises 14 residues. Per the germline V gene, CDR1 is SGHAT and CDR2 is FQNNGV.

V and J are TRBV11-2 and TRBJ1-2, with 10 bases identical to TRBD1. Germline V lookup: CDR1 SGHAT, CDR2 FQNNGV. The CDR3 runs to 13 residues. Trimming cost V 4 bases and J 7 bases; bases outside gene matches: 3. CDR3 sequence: CASSSRTGGGYTF. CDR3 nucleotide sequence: TGTGCCAGCAGCTCCAGGACAGGGGGTGGCTACACCTTC.

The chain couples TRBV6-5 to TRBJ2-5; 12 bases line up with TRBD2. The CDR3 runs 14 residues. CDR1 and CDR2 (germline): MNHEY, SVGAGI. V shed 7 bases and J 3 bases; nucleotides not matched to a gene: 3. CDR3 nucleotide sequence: TGTGCCAGCAACAGACTAGCGGGAGAAGAGACCCAGTACTTC. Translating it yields CASNRLAGEETQYF.

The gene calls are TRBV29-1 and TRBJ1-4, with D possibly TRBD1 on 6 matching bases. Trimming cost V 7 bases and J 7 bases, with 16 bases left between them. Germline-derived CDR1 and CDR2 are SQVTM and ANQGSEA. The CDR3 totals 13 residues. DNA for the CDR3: TGCAGCGAGAAGGGGGGGAAGGGTGAAAAACTGTTTTTT. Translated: CSEKGGKGEKLFF.

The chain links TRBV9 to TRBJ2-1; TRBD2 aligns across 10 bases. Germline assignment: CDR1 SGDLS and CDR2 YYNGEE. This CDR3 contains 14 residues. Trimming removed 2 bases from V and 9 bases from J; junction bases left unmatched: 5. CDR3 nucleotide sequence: TGTGCCAGCAGCGTCGGGACTAGCGTAGGTGAGCAGTTCTTC. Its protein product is CASSVGTSVGEQFF.

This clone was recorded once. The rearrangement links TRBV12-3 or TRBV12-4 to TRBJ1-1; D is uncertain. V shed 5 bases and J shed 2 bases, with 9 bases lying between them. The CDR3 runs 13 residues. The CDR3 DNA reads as TGTGCCAGCAGTCTCCAGGAAAACACTGAAGCTTTCTTT. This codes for CASSLQENTEAFF.

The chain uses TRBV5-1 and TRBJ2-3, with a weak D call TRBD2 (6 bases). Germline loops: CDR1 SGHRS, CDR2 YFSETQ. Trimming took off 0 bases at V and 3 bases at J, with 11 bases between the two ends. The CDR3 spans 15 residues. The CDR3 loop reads CASSLATGETDTQYF. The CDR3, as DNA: TGCGCCAGCAGCTTGGCTACGGGAGAAACAGATACGCAGTATTTT.

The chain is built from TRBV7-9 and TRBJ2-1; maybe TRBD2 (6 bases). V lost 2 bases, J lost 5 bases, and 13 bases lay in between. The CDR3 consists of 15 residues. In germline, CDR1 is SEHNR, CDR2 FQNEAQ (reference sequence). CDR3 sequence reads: CASSLTRRADNEQFF. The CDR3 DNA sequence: TGTGCCAGCAGCTTAACACGGAGGGCCGACAATGAGCAGTTCTTC.

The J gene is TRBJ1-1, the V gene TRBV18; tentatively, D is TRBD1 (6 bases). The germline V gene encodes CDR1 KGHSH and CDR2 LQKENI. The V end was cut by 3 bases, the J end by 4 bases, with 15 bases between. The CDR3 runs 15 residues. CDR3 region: CASSPQGFRGTEAFF. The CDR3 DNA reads TGTGCCAGCTCACCGCAGGGCTTCAGGGGCACTGAAGCTTTCTTT.

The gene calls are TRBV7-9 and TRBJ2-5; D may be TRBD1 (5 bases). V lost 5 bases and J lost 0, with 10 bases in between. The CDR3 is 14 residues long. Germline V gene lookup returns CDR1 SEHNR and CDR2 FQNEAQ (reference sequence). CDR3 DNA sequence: TGTGCCAGCAGCCCCCGACAGTACCAAGAGACCCAGTACTTC. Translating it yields CASSPRQYQETQYF.

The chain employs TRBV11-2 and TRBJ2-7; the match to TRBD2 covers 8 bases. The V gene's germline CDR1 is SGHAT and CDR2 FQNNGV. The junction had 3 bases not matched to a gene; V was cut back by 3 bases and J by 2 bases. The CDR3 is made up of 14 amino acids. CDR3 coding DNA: TGTGCCAGCAGCTTGAAGGGACTAGCCTACGAGCAGTACTTC. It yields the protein CASSLKGLAYEQYF.

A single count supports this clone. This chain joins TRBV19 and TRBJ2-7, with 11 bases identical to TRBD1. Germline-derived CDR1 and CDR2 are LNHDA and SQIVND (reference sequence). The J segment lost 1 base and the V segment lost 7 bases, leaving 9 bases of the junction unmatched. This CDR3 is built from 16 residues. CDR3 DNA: TGTGCCAGTATTGCCTCCGGGACAGGGGGATCCTACGAGCAGTACTTC. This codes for CASIASGTGGSYEQYF. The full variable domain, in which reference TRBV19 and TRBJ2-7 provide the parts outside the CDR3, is DGGITQSPKYLFRKEGQNVTLSCEQNLNHDAMYWYRQDPGQGLRLIYYSQIVNDFQKGDIAEGYSVSREKKESFPLTVTSAQKNPTAFYLCASIASGTGGSYEQYFGPGTRLTVT.

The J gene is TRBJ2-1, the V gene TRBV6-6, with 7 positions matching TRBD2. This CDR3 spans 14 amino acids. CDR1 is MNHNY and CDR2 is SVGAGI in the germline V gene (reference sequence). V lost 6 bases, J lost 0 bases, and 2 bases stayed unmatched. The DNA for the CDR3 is TGTGCCAGCAGGCTAGCGGACTCCTACAATGAGCAGTTCTTC. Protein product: CASRLADSYNEQFF.

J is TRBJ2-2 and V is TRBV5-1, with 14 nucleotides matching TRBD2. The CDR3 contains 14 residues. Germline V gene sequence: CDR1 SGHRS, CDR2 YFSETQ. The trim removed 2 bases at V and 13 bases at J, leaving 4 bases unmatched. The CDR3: CASSLGTSGRALFF. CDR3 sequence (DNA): TGCGCCAGCAGCTTAGGGACTAGCGGGAGAGCGCTGTTTTTT.